This is a list of T cell receptor beta chains from one sample in a study of lymphopenia after photon versus proton radiotherapy. The assay was immunoSEQ multiplex PCR, and TCRdb's table has in-frame clones only and misses some. The sample yields tens of thousands of clones, around 87% seen once. Here the sequenced sample was peripheral blood, taken from a patient treated with photon-based radiotherapy. The receptors shown here come from a man in his forties with gastric cancer. CDR3s leave out the opening cysteine and the closing phenylalanine or tryptophan. D genes are given only for firm matches.

CDR3aa: ASSPEGWSVNSPLH
j_gene: TRBJ1-6
v_gene: TRBV7-9
d_gene: NA

CDR3aa: ASSYSIATNEKLF
j_gene: TRBJ1-4
v_gene: TRBV6-5
d_gene: NA

CDR3aa: ASSGGTGKMEAF
j_gene: TRBJ1-1
v_gene: TRBV25-1
d_gene: TRBD1

CDR3aa: ASSPSSTWEQY
j_gene: TRBJ2-7
v_gene: TRBV11-1
d_gene: NA

CDR3aa: ASSPPGPSRDEQY
j_gene: TRBJ2-7
v_gene: TRBV18
d_gene: NA

CDR3aa: ASSTRQGTTDTQY
j_gene: TRBJ2-3
v_gene: TRBV11-2
d_gene: TRBD1

CDR3aa: ASSPQVVGSEGTEAF
j_gene: TRBJ1-1
v_gene: TRBV7-9
d_gene: NA

CDR3aa: ASSLERLSYEQY
j_gene: TRBJ2-7
v_gene: TRBV7-2
d_gene: NA

CDR3aa: ASSDPGLSQETQY
j_gene: TRBJ2-5
v_gene: TRBV5-6
d_gene: NA

CDR3aa: SVVRSSTDTQY
j_gene: TRBJ2-3
v_gene: TRBV29-1
d_gene: NA

CDR3aa: ASSPVVYEQY
j_gene: TRBJ2-7
v_gene: TRBV7-3
d_gene: NA

CDR3aa: ASSLDGLYSYEQY
j_gene: TRBJ2-7
v_gene: TRBV11-2
d_gene: NA

CDR3aa: ASRTSGGAEQY
j_gene: TRBJ2-7
v_gene: TRBV14
d_gene: TRBD2

CDR3aa: ASSSNTEAF
j_gene: TRBJ1-1
v_gene: TRBV7-9
d_gene: NA

CDR3aa: ASSLGEGASTDTQY
j_gene: TRBJ2-3
v_gene: TRBV7-9
d_gene: TRBD1

CDR3aa: ASSRRTGGEKLF
j_gene: TRBJ1-4
v_gene: TRBV19
d_gene: TRBD1

CDR3aa: ASSAGPNYGYT
j_gene: TRBJ1-2
v_gene: TRBV2
d_gene: NA

CDR3aa: ASSTRRDPGANVLT
j_gene: TRBJ2-6
v_gene: TRBV19
d_gene: NA

CDR3aa: ASSQGLDWRGGYYEQF
j_gene: TRBJ2-1
v_gene: TRBV4-2
d_gene: TRBD2

CDR3aa: ASSPSGGAADTQY
j_gene: TRBJ2-3
v_gene: TRBV2
d_gene: TRBD2